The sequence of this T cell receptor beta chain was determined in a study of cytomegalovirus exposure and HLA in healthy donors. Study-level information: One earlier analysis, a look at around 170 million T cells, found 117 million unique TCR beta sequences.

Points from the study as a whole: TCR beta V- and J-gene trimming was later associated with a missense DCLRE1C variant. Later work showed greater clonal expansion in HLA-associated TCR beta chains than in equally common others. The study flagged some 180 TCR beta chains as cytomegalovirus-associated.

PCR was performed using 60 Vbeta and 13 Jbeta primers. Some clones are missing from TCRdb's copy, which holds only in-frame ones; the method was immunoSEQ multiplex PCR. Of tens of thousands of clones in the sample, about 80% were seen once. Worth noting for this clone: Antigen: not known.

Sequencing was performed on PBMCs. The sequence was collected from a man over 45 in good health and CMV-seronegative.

CDR3 residues: CASSLYQASYNSPLHF. The CDR3 DNA is TGTGCCAGCAGCTTATACCAGGCCTCCTATAATTCACCCCTCCACTTT. The chain links TRBV5-4 to TRBJ1-6, with no clear D. The CDR3 sequence is 16 residues long. Trimming removed 2 bases from V and 0 bases from J, with 9 bases in between. CDR1 SGHNT and CDR2 YYREEE come from the germline V gene (reference sequence).